The 28 T cell receptor beta chains reported below all come from one sample, sequenced in a study of cytomegalovirus exposure and HLA in healthy donors. The data were produced by immunoSEQ multiplex PCR, yet TCRdb's version contains in-frame clones alone and is incomplete. The repertoire holds roughly 60,000 clones, with approximately 95% as singletons. Source material: PBMCs. The receptors originated from a woman between 18 and 29 years old in good health and CMV-seropositive.

In DNA form, the CDR3 reads TGTGCCATCACCGTCCCTCCTAGCGCCAATGAGCAGTTCTTC. It is translated as CAITVPPSANEQFF. This chain connects TRBV10-3 to TRBJ2-1, with a weak D call TRBD2 (6 bases). Trimming took 7 bases from V and 6 from J, leaving 16 bases between them. Germline loops: CDR1 ENHRY, CDR2 SYGVKD. The CDR3 extends over 14 amino acids.

The chain employs TRBV7-8 and TRBJ2-3; 11 nucleotides align to TRBD2. Germline-derived CDR1 and CDR2 are SGHVS and FQNEAQ. The CDR3 consists of 16 residues. Losses at the gene ends were 7 bases for V and 4 bases for J; bases not matched to a gene: 10. Here the CDR3 reads CASKPGTSGSPDTQYF. CDR3 nucleotide sequence: TGTGCCAGCAAACCGGGAACTAGCGGGAGCCCAGATACGCAGTATTTT.

CDR3 coding DNA: TGTGCCAGCAGTTACTCGGAGTCCACAGATACGCAGTATTTT. Translation: CASSYSESTDTQYF. V usage is TRBV6-6 and J usage is TRBJ2-3; D gene unclear. The germline CDR1 and CDR2 sequences are MNHNY and SVGAGI (reference sequence). V shed 0 bases and J shed 2 bases, with 6 bases lying between them. There are 14 residues in the CDR3.

The chain links TRBV30 to TRBJ2-7, with D uncertain. Germline V lookup: CDR1 GTSNPN, CDR2 SVGIG (reference sequence). This CDR3 is built from 14 residues. Deletions cut 4 bases from V and 0 bases from J, with 13 bases between. CDR3 region: CAWTLGWPSYEQYF. The CDR3 region has the DNA TGTGCCTGGACGCTAGGTTGGCCCTCCTACGAGCAGTACTTC. Using reference TRBV30 and TRBJ2-7 for the parts outside the CDR3, the full variable domain is SQTIHQWPATLVQPVGSPLSLECTVEGTSNPNLYWYRQAAGRGLQLLFYSVGIGQISSEVPQNLSASRPQDRQFILSSKKLLLSDSGFYLCAWTLGWPSYEQYFGPGTRLTVT.

The chain links TRBV9 to TRBJ2-5; 8 bases line up with TRBD1. The J segment lost 5 bases and the V segment lost 3 bases, leaving 9 bases of the junction unmatched. Germline V gene data show CDR1 as SGDLS and CDR2 as YYNGEE. The CDR3 contains 15 residues. The CDR3 is CASSAGTGLWETQYF. CDR3 in DNA: TGTGCCAGCAGCGCGGGGACAGGCCTGTGGGAGACCCAGTACTTC. The whole variable domain, remainder taken from reference TRBV9 and TRBJ2-5, is DSGVTQTPKHLITATGQRVTLRCSPRSGDLSVYWYQQSLDQGLQFLIQYYNGEERAKGNILERFSAQQFPDLHSELNLSSLELGDSALYFCASSAGTGLWETQYFGPGTRLLVL.

The chain uses TRBV15 and TRBJ2-3; 8 bases align to TRBD2. V trimming: 3 bases; J trimming: 3 bases; junction bases outside the gene matches: 11. This CDR3 is 17 amino acids long. Germline CDR1 LNHNV, CDR2 YYDKDF (reference sequence). CDR3 loop: CATSRGPRGGLTDTQYF. DNA of the CDR3: TGTGCCACCAGCAGGGGTCCCCGGGGGGGCCTGACAGATACGCAGTATTTT.

The chain links TRBV11-3 to TRBJ1-2; D uncertain. The CDR3 extends over 12 amino acids. Trimming shortened V by 8 bases and J by 8 bases, and 15 bases separated the two germline ends. Germline V gene data show CDR1 as SGHNT and CDR2 as YENEEA. The CDR3 reads CASPPRLLGYTF. The CDR3 DNA reads TGTGCCAGCCCCCCCCGTCTCCTCGGCTACACCTTC.

V gene TRBV27 combines with J gene TRBJ1-4; 9 bases are shared with TRBD1. The CDR3 spans 15 residues. The J segment lost 8 bases and the V segment lost 0 bases, leaving 4 bases of the junction unmatched. Germline V gene lookup returns CDR1 MNHEY and CDR2 SMNVEV (reference sequence). The CDR3, as DNA: TGTGCCAGCAGTTTATCGCTGGGGACAGGGGAAAAACTGTTTTTT. This sequence encodes CASSLSLGTGEKLFF.

This clone appeared once. V and J are TRBV28 and TRBJ2-2, with 7 bases lining up with TRBD2. Per the germline V gene, CDR1 is MDHEN and CDR2 is SYDVKM. This CDR3 contains 18 residues. After removal of 6 bases from V and 2 bases from J, the junction contained 15 bases not matched to a gene. The CDR3 here is CASSVLGDGRKNTGELFF. As DNA, the CDR3 is TGTGCCAGCAGCGTCTTGGGAGACGGGAGGAAAAACACCGGGGAGCTGTTTTTT.

The chain is built from TRBV6-5 and TRBJ2-7, with a tentative D call TRBD2 (6 bases). This CDR3 spans 15 amino acids. V gave up 0 bases and J gave up 6 bases, with 15 bases separating them. Germline CDR1 MNHEY, CDR2 SVGAGI. The CDR3 DNA reads as TGTGCCAGCAGTTACTCTTCGGGGACTGGCCTCGAGCAGTACTTC. Translation: CASSYSSGTGLEQYF.

The V call is TRBV27, the J call TRBJ2-1; TRBD2 matches 9 bases. There are 18 residues in the CDR3. The germline gives CDR1 MNHEY, CDR2 SMNVEV (reference sequence). V dropped 2 bases and J dropped 7; count of bases not matched to a gene: 15. The CDR3 sequence: CASSLKMMGGRAGNEQFF. The CDR3 DNA reads as TGTGCCAGCAGTTTAAAGATGATGGGCGGGAGGGCAGGAAATGAGCAGTTCTTC.

V gene TRBV6-1 combines with J gene TRBJ1-1, with 9 bases lining up with TRBD1. Germline CDR1 and CDR2: MNHNS and SASEGT. The CDR3 is 15 amino acids. The V segment lost 6 bases and the J segment 4 bases; nucleotides outside the gene matches: 9. CDR3 sequence: CASRAPGTGFTEAFF. CDR3 nucleotides: TGTGCCAGCAGAGCCCCCGGGACAGGGTTCACTGAAGCTTTCTTT.

This clone was detected only once. The chain is built from TRBV5-1 and TRBJ2-4; 8 bases are a match to TRBD1. CDR3 length: 15 amino acids. CDR1 SGHRS and CDR2 YFSETQ come from the germline V gene. Trimming took 4 bases from V and 1 from J; bases not matched to a gene: 4. The CDR3 spells CASSPRGQAKNIQYF. The CDR3 DNA is TGCGCCAGCAGCCCCAGGGGGCAGGCCAAAAACATTCAGTACTTC.

The V call is TRBV10-3, the J call TRBJ2-3; the match to TRBD2 covers 8 bases. Germline lookup yields CDR1 ENHRY and CDR2 SYGVKD. CDR3 length: 15 residues. With 11 bases clipped from V and 2 bases from J, the junction kept 12 bases outside the gene matches. CDR3 coding DNA: TGTGCCTTCTCACTTAGCGGGGATACCACAGATACGCAGTATTTT. As protein: CAFSLSGDTTDTQYF.

On this clone itself: At one of its ends the junction is not consistent with the germline gene, which may arise from a read error. In the same sample, other DNA sequences code for this CDR3. The chain has TRBV2 and TRBJ2-7, with a possible D match to TRBD2 (6 bases). This CDR3 has 13 residues. Germline values: CDR1 SNHLY, CDR2 FYNNEI. CDR3 bases: TGTGCCAGCAGCCCGGGACTTTCCTATGAGCAGTACTTC. Its translation: CASSPGLSYEQYF.

CDR3 region: CASSDGPQETQYF. CDR3 DNA sequence: TGTGCCAGCAGTGACGGGCCCCAAGAGACCCAGTACTTC. The J gene is TRBJ2-5, the V gene TRBV6-4; no definite D call. The CDR3 is made up of 13 amino acids. V gave up 2 bases and J gave up 1 base, with 5 bases separating them. From germline, CDR1 is MRHNA and CDR2 SNTAGT.

In regard to this clone: The germline gene is not matched at one end of the junction; a read error may be the cause. This chain joins TRBV28 and TRBJ2-7; D may be TRBD1 (5 bases). CDR1 and CDR2 from the germline V gene are MDHEN and SYDVKM. The length of the CDR3 is 16 residues. The CDR3 sequence: CVSSFIGAGMSYEQYF. CDR3 coding DNA: TGTGTCAGCAGTTTTATTGGGGCAGGGATGTCCTACGAGCAGTACTTC.

V gene TRBV7-9 combines with J gene TRBJ2-2; D possibly corresponds to TRBD2 (6 bases). CDR1 is SEHNR and CDR2 is FQNEAQ in the germline V gene (reference sequence). The CDR3 consists of 13 residues. V dropped 3 bases and J dropped 5 bases, with 7 bases sitting between them. The CDR3 loop is CASSFRGTGELFF. The CDR3 nucleotides are TGTGCCAGCAGCTTCCGGGGGACCGGGGAGCTGTTTTTT. Based on the CDR3 plus reference TRBV7-9 and TRBJ2-2, the full variable domain is DTGVSQNPRHKITKRGQNVTFRCDPISEHNRLYWYRQTLGQGPEFLTYFQNEAQLEKSRLLSDRFSAERPKGSFSTLEIQRTEQGDSAMYLCASSFRGTGELFFGEGSRLTVL.

The V gene is TRBV5-1, the J gene TRBJ1-3; no reliable D call. Germline CDR1 reads SGHRS; CDR2 reads YFSETQ. The germline V and J ends were trimmed by 2 bases and 0 bases, with 9 bases remaining between them. The length of the CDR3 is 15 residues. In DNA form, the CDR3 reads TGCGCCAGCAGCTTAAGCTTTAGCTCTGGAAACACCATATATTTT. Translation: CASSLSFSSGNTIYF.

J is TRBJ2-1 and V is TRBV2; TRBD1 is a possible D gene (5 bases). With 1 base removed from V and 1 base from J, the gap between germline ends came to 8 bases. Germline V gene sequence: CDR1 SNHLY, CDR2 FYNNEI. This CDR3 contains 15 residues. The CDR3 sequence is CASSEGQGSYNEQFF. DNA of the CDR3: TGTGCCAGCAGTGAAGGGCAGGGATCCTACAATGAGCAGTTCTTC. Complete variable domain (other parts from reference TRBV2 and TRBJ2-1): EPEVTQTPSHQVTQMGQEVILRCVPISNHLYFYWYRQILGQKVEFLVSFYNNEISEKSEIFDDQFSVERPDGSNFTLKIRSTKLEDSAMYFCASSEGQGSYNEQFFGPGTRLTVL.

The table lists this clone with a count of one. The chain links TRBV7-3 to TRBJ1-1; TRBD1 matches at 7 bases. Germline V gene data show CDR1 as SGHTA and CDR2 as FQGTGA. The CDR3 has 15 residues. The V gene end was trimmed by 0 bases and the J gene end by 1 base; junction bases not matched to a gene: 2. CDR3 in amino acids: CASSLTGGENTEAFF. In DNA, the CDR3 is TGTGCCAGCAGCTTAACAGGGGGCGAGAACACTGAAGCTTTCTTT.

DNA for the CDR3: TGTGCCAGCAGCTTAGGATCAGGCAAAACTGGAAACACCATATATTTT. This sequence encodes CASSLGSGKTGNTIYF. The chain recombines TRBV7-9 with TRBJ1-3; D gene unclear. This CDR3 has 16 amino acids. In germline, CDR1 is SEHNR, CDR2 FQNEAQ (reference sequence). Trimming took off 1 base at V and 2 bases at J, with 12 bases between the two ends.

This clone was detected only once. The CDR3 sequence: CASSFGGFYYNEQFF. In nucleotides, the CDR3 is TGTGCCAGCAGTTTCGGGGGGTTTTACTACAATGAGCAGTTCTTC. The chain recombines TRBV28 with TRBJ2-1; 7 bases match TRBD2. This CDR3 has 15 residues. Trimming took 3 bases from V and 3 from J; bases not matched to a gene: 5. The germline gives CDR1 MDHEN, CDR2 SYDVKM. The complete variable domain, with remaining parts taken from reference TRBV28 and TRBJ2-1, reads DVKVTQSSRYLVKRTGEKVFLECVQDMDHENMFWYRQDPGLGLRLIYFSYDVKMKEKGDIPEGYSVSREKKERFSLILESASTNQTSMYLCASSFGGFYYNEQFFGPGTRLTVL.

The V call is TRBV9, the J call TRBJ1-3; no clear D gene. V was pared by 3 bases and J by 2 bases, with 15 bases between. This CDR3 contains 16 residues. Germline values: CDR1 SGDLS, CDR2 YYNGEE. CDR3 in DNA: TGTGCCAGCAGCGCCAAATCGACTCAAGCTGGAAACACCATATATTTT. Its translation is CASSAKSTQAGNTIYF.

The chain combines TRBV28 with TRBJ1-2; D remains unclear. The germline V and J ends were trimmed by 1 base and 6 bases, with 9 bases remaining between them. This CDR3 contains 13 residues. The germline CDR1 and CDR2 sequences are MDHEN and SYDVKM. CDR3 DNA: TGTGCCAGCAGTTTATACCTTTCGGATGGCTACACCTTC. This sequence encodes CASSLYLSDGYTF.

The chain joins TRBV7-9 to TRBJ2-1, with D unresolved. V gave up 0 bases and J gave up 3 bases, with 6 bases separating them. From germline, CDR1 is SEHNR and CDR2 FQNEAQ (reference sequence). The CDR3 has 14 residues. CDR3 protein: CASSLASVYNEQFF. In DNA, the CDR3 is TGTGCCAGCAGCTTAGCGTCTGTCTACAATGAGCAGTTCTTC.

The chain uses TRBV7-2 and TRBJ2-2, with D uncertain. CDR1 is SGHTA, CDR2 FQGNSA, per germline. The CDR3 spans 13 residues. Trimming removed 5 bases at V and 7 bases at J, with 11 bases between. DNA of the CDR3: TGTGCCAGCAGCCCCCAGGAAGTCGGGGAGCTGTTTTTT. This codes for CASSPQEVGELFF. Filled out from reference TRBV7-2 and TRBJ2-2, the complete variable domain reads GAGVSQSPSNKVTEKGKDVELRCDPISGHTALYWYRQSLGQGLEFLIYFQGNSAPDKSGLPSDRFSAERTGGSVSTLTIQRTQQEDSAVYLCASSPQEVGELFFGEGSRLTVL.

The CDR3 loop reads CASSVGLRSGQETQYF. The DNA of the CDR3 is TGTGCCAGCAGCGTAGGACTAAGAAGCGGGCAAGAGACCCAGTACTTC. This chain uses TRBV9 with TRBJ2-5, with D perhaps TRBD2 (6 bases). Germline CDR1 is SGDLS and CDR2 is YYNGEE. Deletions cut 0 bases from V and 2 bases from J, with 14 bases between. The CDR3 sequence is 16 residues long.